This T cell receptor beta chain originates from a study of cytomegalovirus exposure and HLA in healthy donors. Study results and limitations: Association of a missense DCLRE1C variant with TCR beta V- and J-gene trimming was reported in a later analysis.

Germline CDR1 reads SGHDN; CDR2 reads FVKESK. This CDR3 is 14 amino acids long. Losses at the gene ends were 2 bases for V and 6 bases for J; bases not matched to a gene: 4. Note on this clone: Its specificity is not known.

The PCR was carried out with 60 Vbeta primers and 13 Jbeta primers. TCRdb's copy holds only in-frame clones and misses some; the assay was immunoSEQ multiplex PCR. The data show approximately 190,000 clones, 73% seen once. The source material was PBMCs. This chain links TRBV14 with TRBJ2-1; TRBD2 agrees at 7 bases. The clonotype comes from a woman aged 30 to 39 in good health and CMV-seronegative. The CDR3 nucleotides are TGTGCCAGCAGCCAATTGGGGACTATCAATGAGCAGTTCTTC. Its translation: CASSQLGTINEQFF.